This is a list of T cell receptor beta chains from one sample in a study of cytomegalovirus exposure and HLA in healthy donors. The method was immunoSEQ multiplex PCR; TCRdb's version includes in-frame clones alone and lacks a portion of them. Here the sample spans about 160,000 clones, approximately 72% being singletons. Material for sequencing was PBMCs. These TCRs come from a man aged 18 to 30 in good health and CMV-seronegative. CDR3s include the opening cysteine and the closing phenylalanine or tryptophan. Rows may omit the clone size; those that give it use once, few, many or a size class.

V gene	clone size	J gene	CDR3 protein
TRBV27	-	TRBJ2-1	CASTLGALAGVDEQFF
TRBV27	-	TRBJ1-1	CASSLSPGSFTEAFF
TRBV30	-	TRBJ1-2	CAWSQPGTGVGGTF
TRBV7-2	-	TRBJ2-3	CASSLRLAGGGTDTQYF
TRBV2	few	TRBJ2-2	CASRGGLAAGELFF
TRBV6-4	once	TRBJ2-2	CASSRLAGDDTGELFF
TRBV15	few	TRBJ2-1	CATSRDSTSGSSEQFF
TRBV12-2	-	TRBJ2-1	CASRLASGTSGSSTPSYNEQFF
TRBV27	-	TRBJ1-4	CASRALATNEKLFF
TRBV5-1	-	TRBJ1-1	CASRPHQGRGNTEAFF
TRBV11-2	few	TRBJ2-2	CASSLSLARELFF
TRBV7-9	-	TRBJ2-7	CSSSQGGNEQYF
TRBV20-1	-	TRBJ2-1	CSAPTSGQFF
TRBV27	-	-	CASSLSGQGAIEQYF
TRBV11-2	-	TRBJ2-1	CASSLGLGGHSYNEQFF
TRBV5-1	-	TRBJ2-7	CASSRWAGDYEQYF
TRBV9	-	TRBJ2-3	CASSVEAGGLTDTQYF
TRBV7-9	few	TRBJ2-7	CSSSSTGSTYEQYF
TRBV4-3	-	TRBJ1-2	CASSQDSGQGRGYTF
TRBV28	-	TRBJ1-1	CASPPEDRVLNTEAFF
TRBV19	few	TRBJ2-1	CASSLLTRNEQFF
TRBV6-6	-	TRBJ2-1	CASSYSNFNEQFF